These 14 T cell receptor beta chains originate from one sample sequenced in a study of CD8 T cells in Susac syndrome. RNA amounts of about 0.45 to 1 ug underwent reverse transcription with random hexamers. TCRdb ran MiXCR on the immunoSEQ multiplex PCR reads and lists one entry per CDR3 protein. Seen here are roughly 120,000 distinct CDR3 sequences, less than 95% observed once, and the top ten hold about 0.13%. The specimen sequenced was CD4+ T cells from PBMCs. The source is a human donor with multiple sclerosis.

This chain uses TRBV12-3 or TRBV12-4 with TRBJ2-5; TRBD2 is a possible D gene (6 bases). Trimming took off 6 bases at V and 4 bases at J, with 12 bases between the two ends. CDR3 length: 13 residues. CDR3 region: CASSPAGIETQYF. CDR3 DNA: TGTGCCAGCAGCCCAGCGGGCATAGAGACCCAGTACTTC.

This clonotype was seen a single time. J is TRBJ1-4 and V is TRBV19; the D gene is possibly TRBD1 (6 bases). Per the germline V gene, CDR1 is LNHDA and CDR2 is SQIVND (reference sequence). Trimming left V 3 bases short and J 5 bases short, with 13 bases between. CDR3 length equals 15 residues. The CDR3 DNA reads as TGTGCCAGTAGTATGGGCCAGGGGATCAATGAAAAACTGTTTTTT. Its protein product is CASSMGQGINEKLFF.

The V and J genes are TRBV5-1 and TRBJ2-7; 7 bases line up with TRBD1. The CDR3 totals 15 residues. The V gene end was trimmed by 5 bases and the J gene end by 5 bases; junction bases not matched to a gene: 13. Looked up from germline, CDR1 is SGHRS and CDR2 is YFSETQ. CDR3 in DNA: TGCGCCAGCAGTCCACGACAGGGAGTGATGAACGAGCAGTACTTC. The encoded protein is CASSPRQGVMNEQYF.

The rearrangement uses TRBV7-9 and TRBJ1-1, with D unclear. The CDR3 is 13 amino acids. CDR1 and CDR2 (germline): SEHNR, FQNEAQ (reference sequence). Trimming left V 5 bases short and J 0 bases short, with 7 bases between. CDR3 region: CASSPNLNTEAFF. In DNA, the CDR3 is TGTGCCAGCAGCCCAAACCTGAACACTGAAGCTTTCTTT.

This sequence joins TRBV28 and TRBJ2-1, with D perhaps TRBD2 (6 bases). Germline V gene lookup returns CDR1 MDHEN and CDR2 SYDVKM. The CDR3 sequence is 13 residues long. V was shortened by 5 bases and J by 9 bases, with 14 bases between the two germline ends. The chain's CDR3 is CASSVNQRAEQFF. Written as DNA, the CDR3 is TGTGCCAGCAGTGTTAATCAGCGGGCTGAGCAGTTCTTC.

The chain uses TRBV6-5 and TRBJ1-2; D call uncertain. The germline V gene has CDR1 MNHEY and CDR2 SVGAGI. There are 12 residues in the CDR3. Trimming removed 6 bases from V and 9 bases from J, with 14 bases in between. DNA for the CDR3: TGTGCCAGCAGGAAGCCGGGAATAAGCTACACCTTC. As protein: CASRKPGISYTF.

This chain uses TRBV18 with TRBJ2-3, with 8 bases aligning to TRBD1. Per the germline V gene, CDR1 is KGHSH and CDR2 is LQKENI. The V and J ends lost 3 bases and 1 base, in that order; junction bases with no gene match: 9. CDR3 size: 17 residues. The CDR3 DNA follows: TGTGCCAGCTCACCCTTTTCTCCGGGACAGGGCACAGATACGCAGTATTTT. It yields the protein CASSPFSPGQGTDTQYF.

V gene TRBV12-3 or TRBV12-4 combines with J gene TRBJ1-3; D is uncertain. The CDR3 runs to 16 residues. Trimming took off 3 bases at V and 3 bases at J, with 15 bases between the two ends. CDR3 loop: CASSFFTELSGNTIYF. CDR3 nucleotide sequence: TGTGCCAGCAGTTTTTTTACGGAGTTAAGTGGAAACACCATATATTTT.

The chain uses TRBV5-1 and TRBJ2-6; D unclear. The CDR3 spans 14 residues. Germline assignment: CDR1 SGHRS and CDR2 YFSETQ. With 6 bases removed from V and 0 bases from J, the gap between germline ends came to 7 bases. CDR3 loop: CASMDVSGANVLTF. In DNA form, the CDR3 reads TGCGCCAGCATGGACGTCTCTGGGGCCAACGTCCTGACTTTC.

The rearrangement links TRBV12-3 or TRBV12-4 to TRBJ2-7; perhaps TRBD1 as D (6 bases). V lost 3 bases and J 2 bases, leaving 11 bases between the germline ends. The CDR3 is made up of 14 amino acids. This CDR3 is CASSLAGQTYEQYF. Written as DNA, the CDR3 is TGTGCCAGCAGTTTGGCTGGACAGACCTACGAGCAGTACTTC.

This rearrangement joins TRBV7-9 to TRBJ1-1, with D tentatively TRBD1 (5 bases). The CDR3 extends over 15 amino acids. Trimming pared 4 bases from V and 4 bases from J, leaving 16 bases between. Germline loops: CDR1 SEHNR, CDR2 FQNEAQ (reference sequence). The CDR3 sequence is CASSYREGLSTEAFF. CDR3 sequence (DNA): TGTGCCAGCAGCTACCGGGAGGGGCTGAGCACTGAAGCTTTCTTT. The variable domain in full, completed from reference TRBV7-9 and TRBJ1-1, reads DTGVSQNPRHKITKRGQNVTFRCDPISEHNRLYWYRQTLGQGPEFLTYFQNEAQLEKSRLLSDRFSAERPKGSFSTLEIQRTEQGDSAMYLCASSYREGLSTEAFFGQGTRLTVV.

This sequence joins TRBV5-4 and TRBJ2-7; 9 nucleotides agree with TRBD1. The CDR3 loop spans 14 amino acids. Germline values: CDR1 SGHNT, CDR2 YYREEE (reference sequence). V shed 6 bases, J shed 4 bases, and the junction held 8 bases outside the gene matches. For the CDR3, the DNA is TGTGCCAGCACCTTCGAAGGACAGGGGTACGAGCAGTACTTC. Translating it yields CASTFEGQGYEQYF.

J is TRBJ2-1 and V is TRBV4-1; 7 bases match TRBD1. The J segment lost 6 bases and the V segment lost 1 base, leaving 3 bases of the junction unmatched. The CDR3 contains 14 residues. Germline V CDR1 and CDR2: MGHRA, YSYEKL. The CDR3 bases are TGCGCCAGCAGCCAAGGTGGGGACAGCAATGAGCAGTTCTTC. Encoded protein: CASSQGGDSNEQFF.

The chain has TRBV6-5 and TRBJ1-2; D is unresolved. Germline V gene data show CDR1 as MNHEY and CDR2 as SVGAGI. Trimming took off 7 bases at V and 0 bases at J, with 9 bases between the two ends. The CDR3 spans 13 residues. CDR3 DNA sequence: TGTGCCAGCAAAGGGCCAGCTAACTATGGCTACACCTTC. Amino acids: CASKGPANYGYTF.